Listed below are T cell receptor beta chains from one sample, sequenced in a study of T cell changes during pregnancy in multiple sclerosis. The method was immunoSEQ multiplex PCR; TCRdb's version includes in-frame clones alone and lacks a portion of them. The sample carries about 120,000 clones, 85% to 95% recorded once. This specimen was peripheral blood, taken before pregnancy. Receptor source: a female donor with multiple sclerosis, enrolled in a pregnancy study. Both conserved end residues are trimmed from each CDR3. Size values are once, few and many counts, or a class for expanded clones, and some rows have none.

. TRBV19 ASSIGGGPSEAF
. TRBV2 ASSEVRSATGELF
once TRBV29-1 SVGRRNEKLF
. TRBV11-2 ASSLQSTSGGLGIQY
. TRBV30 AATGITEAF
. TRBV7-3 ASSLSSGGGAKTQY
. TRBV2 ASSAKRRNEQF
. TRBV9 ASSDSGAAGNTIY
. TRBV15 ATSRVTGTGGYT
once TRBV2 ASSELGEGYGYT